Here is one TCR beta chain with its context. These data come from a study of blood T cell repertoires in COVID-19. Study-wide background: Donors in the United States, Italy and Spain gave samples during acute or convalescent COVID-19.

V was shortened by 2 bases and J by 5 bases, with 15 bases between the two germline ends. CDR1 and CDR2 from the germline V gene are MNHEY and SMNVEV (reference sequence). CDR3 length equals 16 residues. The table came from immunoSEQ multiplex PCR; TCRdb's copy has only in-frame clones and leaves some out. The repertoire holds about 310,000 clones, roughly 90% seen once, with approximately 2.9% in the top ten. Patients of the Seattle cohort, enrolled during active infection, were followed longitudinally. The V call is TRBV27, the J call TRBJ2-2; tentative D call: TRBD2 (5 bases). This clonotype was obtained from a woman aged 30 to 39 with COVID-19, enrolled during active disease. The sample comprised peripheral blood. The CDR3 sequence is CASSLETTGNTGELFF. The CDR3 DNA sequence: TGTGCCAGCAGTTTAGAGACTACCGGAAATACCGGGGAGCTGTTTTTT.